The T cell receptor beta chain described here comes from a study of blood T cell repertoires in COVID-19 (dated by TCRdb to the early 2020s). For the wider study: Collaborator samples came from the United States, Italy and Spain and covered acute and convalescent phases of COVID-19. The prospective study material was composed of cDNA or gDNA derived from T cells, B-cell-depleted T cells, or PBMCs. The dataset comprised deeply sampled blood TCRbeta repertoires from subjects exposed to, actively infected with, or recovered from COVID-19. A freely available public database, intended as a resource for researchers studying the immune response to SARS-CoV-2, is where the repertoires were released. Samples came from the ongoing ImmuneRACE study (first 160 participants) plus 1,254 subjects from 6 global collaborators. Nearly every sample came with metadata listing a de-identified subject ID, COVID-19 status, age in years and sex. HLA class I and class II types, where available, came from metadata supplied by the sample provider rather than from assay-based typing. The investigation overall reported the following: Clinical and demographic metadata were provided uncurated, with the amount varying by source and participant.

The collaborating institutions used their own protocols to collect whole blood in K2EDTA tubes. For TCRbeta analysis, collaborators shipped samples as frozen whole blood, isolated PBMCs, or DNA extracted from either of those sample types. As for this clone: What this receptor recognizes is not known. The record has no base qualities; no much larger clone is one base away.

TCRbeta CDR3 regions were amplified from genomic DNA by means of the immunoSEQ Assay, a bias-controlled multiplex PCR. As for the original processing: The number of nucleated cells in each sample was estimated by amplification of reference gene primers within the assay. To quantify the absolute abundance of each unique TCRbeta CDR3 rearrangement, sequence reads were collapsed and filtered. Productive Simpson clonality was computed per sample as the square root of Simpson's diversity index over productive rearrangements. TCRdb provides this immuneACCESS table in a form limited to in-frame rearrangements. Some clones are lacking; in checked studies, under half of them reflect an unresolved V gene, and why the rest are absent is not known. The DNA was the basis for D and trimming; V, J and clone size are from that table. The table for this sample lists roughly 200,000 clones; 65% to 90% of them were counted only once. Around 6.5% of the sample lies in the top ten.

V is cut by 8 bases and J by 4 bases, and the space between the germline ends is 15 bases. Looking up the germline V gene (reference sequence) yields CDR1 MNHEY and CDR2 SMNVEV. The CDR3 runs 14 residues from the cysteine to the phenylalanine. Just the 42-base CDR3 DNA is kept, in frame starting at base 1. Here the chain combines TRBV27 and TRBJ1-3; TRBD1 is perhaps the D gene, given 6 matching bases. Sequencing used peripheral blood. This TCR came from a man at least 80 years old with acute or convalescent COVID-19. CDR3 region: CASRGGAGGNTIYF. At the DNA level, the sequence is TGTGCCAGCCGAGGGGGGGCCGGGGGAAACACCATATATTTT.